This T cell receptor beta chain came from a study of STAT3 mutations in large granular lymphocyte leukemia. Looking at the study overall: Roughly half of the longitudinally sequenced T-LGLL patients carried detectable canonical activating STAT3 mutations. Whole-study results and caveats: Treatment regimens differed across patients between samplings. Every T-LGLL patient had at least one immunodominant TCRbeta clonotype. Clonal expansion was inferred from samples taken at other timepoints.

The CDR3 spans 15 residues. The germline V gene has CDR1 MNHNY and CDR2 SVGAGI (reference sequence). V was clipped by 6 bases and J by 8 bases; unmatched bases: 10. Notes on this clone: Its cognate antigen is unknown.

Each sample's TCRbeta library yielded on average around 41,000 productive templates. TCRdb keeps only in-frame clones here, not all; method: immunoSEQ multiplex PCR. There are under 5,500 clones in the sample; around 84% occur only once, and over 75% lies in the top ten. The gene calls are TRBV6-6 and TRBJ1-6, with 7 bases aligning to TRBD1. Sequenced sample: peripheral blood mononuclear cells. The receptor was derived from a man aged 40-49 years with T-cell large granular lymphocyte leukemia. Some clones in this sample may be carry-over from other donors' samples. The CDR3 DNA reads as TGTGCCAGCAGCCGTACGACAGGGAATGATTCACCCCTCCACTTT. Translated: CASSRTTGNDSPLHF.